Following are 2 T cell receptor beta chains from one sample sequenced in a study of shared clonotypes between healthy human individuals. TCRdb's table, derived via immunoSEQ multiplex PCR, lists solely in-frame clones and lacks some. The sample shows 2 million or so clones, 85% to 95% of them seen only once. The specimen was naive CD4+ T cells sorted from blood. Noted subset: CD45RA+ positively selected. Source of these receptors: a man between 18 and 29 years old in good health.

The V call is TRBV11-2, the J call TRBJ2-3; the match to TRBD2 covers 10 bases. The CDR3 consists of 16 residues. V shed 5 bases, J shed 2 bases, and the junction held 7 bases outside the gene matches. Germline V gene sequence: CDR1 SGHAT, CDR2 FQNNGV. The CDR3 DNA is TGTGCCAGCAGCACCAGGACTAGCGGTTACACAGATACGCAGTATTTT. Protein product: CASSTRTSGYTDTQYF.

To note about this clone: Other DNA variants within this sample encode the same CDR3. This chain links TRBV5-4 with TRBJ2-5, with 10 bases fitting TRBD2. With V trimmed by 0 bases and J by 1 base, 0 bases remained unmatched. Germline V lookup: CDR1 SGHNT, CDR2 YYREEE (reference sequence). This CDR3 has 15 residues. The CDR3 DNA is TGTGCCAGCAGCTTGGCTAGCGGGAGCCAAGAGACCCAGTACTTC. The encoded protein is CASSLASGSQETQYF.